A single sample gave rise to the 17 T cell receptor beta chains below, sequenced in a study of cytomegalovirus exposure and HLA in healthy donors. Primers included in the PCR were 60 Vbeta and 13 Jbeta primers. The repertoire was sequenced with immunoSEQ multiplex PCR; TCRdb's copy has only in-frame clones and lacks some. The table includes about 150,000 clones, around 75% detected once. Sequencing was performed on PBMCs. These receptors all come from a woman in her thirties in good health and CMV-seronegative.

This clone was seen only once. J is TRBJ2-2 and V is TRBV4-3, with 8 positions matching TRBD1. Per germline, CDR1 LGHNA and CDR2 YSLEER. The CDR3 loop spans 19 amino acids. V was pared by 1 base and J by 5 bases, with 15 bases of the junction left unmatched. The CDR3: CASSQVLAGQGAHTGELFF. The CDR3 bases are TGCGCCAGCAGCCAAGTTCTCGCTGGGCAGGGGGCTCATACCGGGGAGCTGTTTTTT.

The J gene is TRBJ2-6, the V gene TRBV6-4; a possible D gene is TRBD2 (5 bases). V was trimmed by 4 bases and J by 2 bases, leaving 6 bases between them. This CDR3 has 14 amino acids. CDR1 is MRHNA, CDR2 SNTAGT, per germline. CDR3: CASSVEAGANVLTF. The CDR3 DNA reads TGTGCCAGCAGTGTGGAGGCTGGGGCCAACGTCCTGACTTTC.

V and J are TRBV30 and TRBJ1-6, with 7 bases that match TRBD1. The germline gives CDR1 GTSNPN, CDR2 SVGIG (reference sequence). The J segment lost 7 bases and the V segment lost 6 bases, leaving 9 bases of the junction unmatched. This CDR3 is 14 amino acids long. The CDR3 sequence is CACFQTTGNSPLHF. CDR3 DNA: TGTGCCTGTTTCCAGACGACAGGGAATTCACCCCTCCACTTT. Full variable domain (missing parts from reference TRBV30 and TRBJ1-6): SQTIHQWPATLVQPVGSPLSLECTVEGTSNPNLYWYRQAAGRGLQLLFYSVGIGQISSEVPQNLSASRPQDRQFILSSKKLLLSDSGFYLCACFQTTGNSPLHFGNGTRLTVT.

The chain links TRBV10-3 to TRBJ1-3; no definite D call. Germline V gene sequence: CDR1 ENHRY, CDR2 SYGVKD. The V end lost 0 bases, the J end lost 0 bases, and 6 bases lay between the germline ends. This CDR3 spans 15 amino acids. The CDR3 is CAISESGGSGNTIYF. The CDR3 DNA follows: TGTGCCATCAGTGAGTCGGGAGGCTCTGGAAACACCATATATTTT.

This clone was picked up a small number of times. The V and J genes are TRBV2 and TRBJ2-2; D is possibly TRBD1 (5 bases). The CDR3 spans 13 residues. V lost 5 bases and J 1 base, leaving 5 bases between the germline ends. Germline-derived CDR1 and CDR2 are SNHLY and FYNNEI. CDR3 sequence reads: CASSRGNTGELFF. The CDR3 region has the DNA TGTGCCAGCAGTAGGGGGAACACCGGGGAGCTGTTTTTT.

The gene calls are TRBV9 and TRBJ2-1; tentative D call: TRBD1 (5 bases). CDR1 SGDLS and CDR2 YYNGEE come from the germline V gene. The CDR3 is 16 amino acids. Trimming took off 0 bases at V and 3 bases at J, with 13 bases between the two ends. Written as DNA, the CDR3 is TGTGCCAGCAGCGTAGCTGGGGCCTATTTCTACAATGAGCAGTTCTTC. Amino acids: CASSVAGAYFYNEQFF.

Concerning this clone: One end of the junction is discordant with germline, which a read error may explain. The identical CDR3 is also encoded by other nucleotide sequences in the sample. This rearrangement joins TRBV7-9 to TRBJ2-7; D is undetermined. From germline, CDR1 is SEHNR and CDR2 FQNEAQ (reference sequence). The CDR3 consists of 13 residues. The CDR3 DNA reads TGTGCTAGCAGCTTTCCAGACTCCTACGAGCAGTACTTC. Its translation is CASSFPDSYEQYF.

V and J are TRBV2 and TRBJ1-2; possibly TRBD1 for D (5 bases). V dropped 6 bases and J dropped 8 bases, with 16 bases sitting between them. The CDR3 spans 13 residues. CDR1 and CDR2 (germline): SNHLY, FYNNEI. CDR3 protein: CASRDRTLGGYTF. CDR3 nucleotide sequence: TGTGCCAGCAGGGACCGGACACTTGGAGGCTACACCTTC.

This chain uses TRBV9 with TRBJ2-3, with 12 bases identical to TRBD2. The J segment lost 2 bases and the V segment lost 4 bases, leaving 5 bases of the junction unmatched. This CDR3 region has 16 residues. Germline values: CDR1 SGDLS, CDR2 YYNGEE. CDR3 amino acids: CASSPLAGGPTDTQYF. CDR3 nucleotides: TGTGCCAGCAGCCCCCTAGCGGGAGGGCCCACAGATACGCAGTATTTT.

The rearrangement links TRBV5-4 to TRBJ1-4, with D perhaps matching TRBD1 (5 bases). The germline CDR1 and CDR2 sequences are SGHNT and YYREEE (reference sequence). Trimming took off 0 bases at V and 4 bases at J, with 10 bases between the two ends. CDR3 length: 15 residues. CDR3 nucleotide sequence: TGTGCCAGCAGCTTGGCGGGGGTGATTAATGAAAAACTGTTTTTT. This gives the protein CASSLAGVINEKLFF.

The CDR3: CASSVRQGSNTEAFF. The CDR3, as DNA: TGCGCCAGCAGCGTTCGACAGGGATCGAACACTGAAGCTTTCTTT. This rearrangement joins TRBV5-1 to TRBJ1-1; 7 bases agree with TRBD1. The CDR3 consists of 15 residues. V shed 4 bases and J 1 base; nucleotides not matched to a gene: 7. From germline, CDR1 is SGHRS and CDR2 YFSETQ. Full variable domain (outside the CDR3, taken from reference TRBV5-1 and TRBJ1-1): KAGVTQTPRYLIKTRGQQVTLSCSPISGHRSVSWYQQTPGQGLQFLFEYFSETQRNKGNFPGRFSGRQFSNSRSEMNVSTLELGDSALYLCASSVRQGSNTEAFFGQGTRLTVV.

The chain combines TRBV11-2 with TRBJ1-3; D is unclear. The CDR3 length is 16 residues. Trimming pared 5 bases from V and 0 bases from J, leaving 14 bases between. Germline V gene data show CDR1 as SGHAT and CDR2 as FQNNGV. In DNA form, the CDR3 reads TGTGCCAGCAGCCACGCCCTAGGGAGCTCTGGAAACACCATATATTTT. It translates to CASSHALGSSGNTIYF.

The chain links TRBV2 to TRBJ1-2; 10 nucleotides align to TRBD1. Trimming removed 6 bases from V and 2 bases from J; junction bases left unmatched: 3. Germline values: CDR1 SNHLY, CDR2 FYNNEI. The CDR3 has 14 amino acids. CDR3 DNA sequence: TGTGCCAGCAGGCCGGGACAGGGGAACTATGGCTACACCTTC. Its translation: CASRPGQGNYGYTF. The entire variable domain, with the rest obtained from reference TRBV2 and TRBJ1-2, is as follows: EPEVTQTPSHQVTQMGQEVILRCVPISNHLYFYWYRQILGQKVEFLVSFYNNEISEKSEIFDDQFSVERPDGSNFTLKIRSTKLEDSAMYFCASRPGQGNYGYTFGSGTRLTVV.

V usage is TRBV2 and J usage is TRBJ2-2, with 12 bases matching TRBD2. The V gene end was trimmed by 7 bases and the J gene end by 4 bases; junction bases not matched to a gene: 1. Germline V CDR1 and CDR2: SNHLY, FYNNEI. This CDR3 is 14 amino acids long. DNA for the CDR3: TGTGCCAGCAAGGGACTAGCGGGCACCGGGGAGCTGTTTTTT. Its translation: CASKGLAGTGELFF.

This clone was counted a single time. CDR3 amino acids: CSARGQRGGTF. The CDR3 nucleotides are TGCAGTGCCCGGGGACAGCGTGGCGGCACCTTC. The chain combines TRBV20-1 with TRBJ1-2; 7 bases match TRBD1. With V trimmed by 6 bases and J by 13 bases, 11 bases remained unmatched. There are 11 residues in the CDR3. The germline gives CDR1 DFQATT, CDR2 SNEGSKA (reference sequence).

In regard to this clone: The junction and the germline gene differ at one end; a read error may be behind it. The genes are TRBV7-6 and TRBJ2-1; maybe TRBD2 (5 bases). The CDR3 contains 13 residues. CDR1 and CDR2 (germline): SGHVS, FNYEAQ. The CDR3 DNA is TGTGCCAGCAGCTCTCGCTTCACAGCCCGGAGGATCTTC. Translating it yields CASSSRFTARRIF.

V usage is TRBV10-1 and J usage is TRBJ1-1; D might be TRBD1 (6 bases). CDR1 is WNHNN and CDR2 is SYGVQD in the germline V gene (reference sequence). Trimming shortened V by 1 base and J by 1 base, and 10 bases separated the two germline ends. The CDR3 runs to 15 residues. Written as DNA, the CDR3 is TGCGCCAGCAGTGAGTTGATAGGGGGGAACACTGAAGCTTTCTTT. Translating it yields CASSELIGGNTEAFF.